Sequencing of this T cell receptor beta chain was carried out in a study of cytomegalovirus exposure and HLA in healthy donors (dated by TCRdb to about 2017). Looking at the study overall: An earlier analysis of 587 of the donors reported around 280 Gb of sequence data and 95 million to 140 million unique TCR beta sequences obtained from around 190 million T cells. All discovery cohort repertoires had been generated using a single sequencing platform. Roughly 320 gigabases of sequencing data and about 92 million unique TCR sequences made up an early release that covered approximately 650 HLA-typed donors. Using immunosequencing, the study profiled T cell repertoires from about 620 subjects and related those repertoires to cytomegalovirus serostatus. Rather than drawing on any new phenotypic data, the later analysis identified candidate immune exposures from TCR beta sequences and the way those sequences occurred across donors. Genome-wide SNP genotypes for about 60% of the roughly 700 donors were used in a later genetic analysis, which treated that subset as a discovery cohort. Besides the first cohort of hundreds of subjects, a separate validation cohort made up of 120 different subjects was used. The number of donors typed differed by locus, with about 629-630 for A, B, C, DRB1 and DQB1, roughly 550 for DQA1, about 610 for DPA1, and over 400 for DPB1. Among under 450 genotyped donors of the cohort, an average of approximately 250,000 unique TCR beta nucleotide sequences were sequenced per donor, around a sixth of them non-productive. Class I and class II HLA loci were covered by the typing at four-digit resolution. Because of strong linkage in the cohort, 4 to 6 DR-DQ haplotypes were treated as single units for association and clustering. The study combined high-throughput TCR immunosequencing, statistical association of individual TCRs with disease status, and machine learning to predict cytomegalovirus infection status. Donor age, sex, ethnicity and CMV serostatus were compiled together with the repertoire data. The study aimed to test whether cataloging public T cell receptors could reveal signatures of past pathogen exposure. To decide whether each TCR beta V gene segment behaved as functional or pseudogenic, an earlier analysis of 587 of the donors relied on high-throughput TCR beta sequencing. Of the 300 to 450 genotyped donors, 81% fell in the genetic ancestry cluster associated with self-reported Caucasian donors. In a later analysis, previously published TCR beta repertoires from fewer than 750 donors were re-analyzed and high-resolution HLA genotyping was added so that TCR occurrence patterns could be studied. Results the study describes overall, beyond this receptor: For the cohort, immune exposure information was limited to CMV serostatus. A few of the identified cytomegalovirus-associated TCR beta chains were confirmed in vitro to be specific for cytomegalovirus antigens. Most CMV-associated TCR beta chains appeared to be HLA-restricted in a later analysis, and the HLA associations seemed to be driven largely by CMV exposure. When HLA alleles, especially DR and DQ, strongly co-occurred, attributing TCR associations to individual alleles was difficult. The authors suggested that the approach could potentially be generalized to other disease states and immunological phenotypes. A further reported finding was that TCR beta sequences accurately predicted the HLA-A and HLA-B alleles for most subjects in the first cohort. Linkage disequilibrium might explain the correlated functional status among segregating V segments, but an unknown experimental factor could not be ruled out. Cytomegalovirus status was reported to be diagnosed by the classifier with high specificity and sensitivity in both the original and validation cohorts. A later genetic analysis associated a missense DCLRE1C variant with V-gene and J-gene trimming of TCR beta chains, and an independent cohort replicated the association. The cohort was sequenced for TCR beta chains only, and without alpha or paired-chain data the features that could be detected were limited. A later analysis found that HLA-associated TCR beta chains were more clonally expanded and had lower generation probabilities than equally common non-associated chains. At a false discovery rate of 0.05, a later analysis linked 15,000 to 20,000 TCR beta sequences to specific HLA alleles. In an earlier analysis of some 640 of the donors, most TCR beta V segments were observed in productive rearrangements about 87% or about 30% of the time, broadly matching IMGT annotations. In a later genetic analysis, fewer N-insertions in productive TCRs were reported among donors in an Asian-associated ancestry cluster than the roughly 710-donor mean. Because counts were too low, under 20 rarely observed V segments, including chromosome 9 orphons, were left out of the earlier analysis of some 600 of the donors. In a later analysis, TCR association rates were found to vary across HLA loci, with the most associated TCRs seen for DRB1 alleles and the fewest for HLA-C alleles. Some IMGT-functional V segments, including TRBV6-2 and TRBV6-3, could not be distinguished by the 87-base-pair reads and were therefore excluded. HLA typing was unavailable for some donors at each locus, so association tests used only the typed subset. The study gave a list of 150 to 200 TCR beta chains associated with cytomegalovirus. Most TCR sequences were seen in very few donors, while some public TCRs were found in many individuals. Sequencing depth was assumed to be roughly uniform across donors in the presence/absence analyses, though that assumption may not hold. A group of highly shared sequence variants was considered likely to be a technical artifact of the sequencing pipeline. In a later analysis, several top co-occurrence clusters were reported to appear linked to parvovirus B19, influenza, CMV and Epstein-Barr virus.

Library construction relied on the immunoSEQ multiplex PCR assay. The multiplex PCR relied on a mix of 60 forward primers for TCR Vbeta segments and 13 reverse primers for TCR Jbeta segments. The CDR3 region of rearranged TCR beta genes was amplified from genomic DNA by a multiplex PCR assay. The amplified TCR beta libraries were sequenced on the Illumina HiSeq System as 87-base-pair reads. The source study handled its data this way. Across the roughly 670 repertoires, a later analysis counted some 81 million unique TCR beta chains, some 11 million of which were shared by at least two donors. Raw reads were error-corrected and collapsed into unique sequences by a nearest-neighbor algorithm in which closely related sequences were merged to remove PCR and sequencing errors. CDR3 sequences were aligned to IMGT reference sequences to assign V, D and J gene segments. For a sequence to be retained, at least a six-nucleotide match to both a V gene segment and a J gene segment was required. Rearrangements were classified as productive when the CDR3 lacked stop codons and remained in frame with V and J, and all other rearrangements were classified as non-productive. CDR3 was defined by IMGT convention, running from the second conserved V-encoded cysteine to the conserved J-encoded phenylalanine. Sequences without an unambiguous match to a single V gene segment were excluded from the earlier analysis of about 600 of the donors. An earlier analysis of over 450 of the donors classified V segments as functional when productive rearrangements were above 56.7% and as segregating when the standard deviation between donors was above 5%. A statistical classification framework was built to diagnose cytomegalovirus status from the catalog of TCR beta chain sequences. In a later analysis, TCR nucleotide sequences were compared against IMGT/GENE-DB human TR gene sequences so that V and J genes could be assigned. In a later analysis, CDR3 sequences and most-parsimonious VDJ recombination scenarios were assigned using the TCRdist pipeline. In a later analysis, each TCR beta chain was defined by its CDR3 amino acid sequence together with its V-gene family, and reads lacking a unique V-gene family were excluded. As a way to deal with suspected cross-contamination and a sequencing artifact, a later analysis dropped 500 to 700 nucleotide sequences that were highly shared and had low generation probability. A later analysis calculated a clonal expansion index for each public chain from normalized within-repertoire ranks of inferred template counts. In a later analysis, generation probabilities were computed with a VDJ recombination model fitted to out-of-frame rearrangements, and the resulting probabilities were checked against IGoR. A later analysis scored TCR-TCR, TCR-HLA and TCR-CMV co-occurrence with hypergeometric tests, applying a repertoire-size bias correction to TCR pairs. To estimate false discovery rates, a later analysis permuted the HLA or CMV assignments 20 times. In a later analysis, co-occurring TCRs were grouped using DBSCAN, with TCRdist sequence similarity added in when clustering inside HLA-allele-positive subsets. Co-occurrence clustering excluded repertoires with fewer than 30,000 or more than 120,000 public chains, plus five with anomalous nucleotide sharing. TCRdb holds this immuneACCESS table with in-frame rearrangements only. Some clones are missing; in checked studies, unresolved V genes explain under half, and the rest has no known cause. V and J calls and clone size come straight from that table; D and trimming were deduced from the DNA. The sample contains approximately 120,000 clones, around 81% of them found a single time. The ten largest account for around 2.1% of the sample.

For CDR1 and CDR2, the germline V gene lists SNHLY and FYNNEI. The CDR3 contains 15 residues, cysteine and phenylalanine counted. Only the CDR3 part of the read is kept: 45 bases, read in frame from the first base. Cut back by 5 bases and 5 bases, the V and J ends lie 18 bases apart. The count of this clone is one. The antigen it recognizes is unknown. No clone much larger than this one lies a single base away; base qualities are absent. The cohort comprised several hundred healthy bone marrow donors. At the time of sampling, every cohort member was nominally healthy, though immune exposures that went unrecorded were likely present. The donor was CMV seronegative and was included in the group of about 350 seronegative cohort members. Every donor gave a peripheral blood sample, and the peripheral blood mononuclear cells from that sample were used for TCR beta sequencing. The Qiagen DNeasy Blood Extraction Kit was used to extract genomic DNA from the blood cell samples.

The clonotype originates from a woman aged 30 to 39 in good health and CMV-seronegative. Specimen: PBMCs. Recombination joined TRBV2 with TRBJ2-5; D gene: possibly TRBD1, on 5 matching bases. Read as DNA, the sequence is TGTGCCAGCAGTAAGGACCCAGGGTTGGGGGAGACCCAGTACTTC. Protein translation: CASSKDPGLGETQYF.